Following are 29 T cell receptor beta chains from one sample sequenced in a study of cytomegalovirus exposure and HLA in healthy donors. Vbeta (60) and Jbeta (13) primers were used in the PCR. Method: immunoSEQ multiplex PCR; TCRdb's copy keeps in-frame clones and lacks some. The data contain around 200,000 clones, 82% of them singletons. The sequenced sample was PBMCs. The source of these receptors is a man aged 40-55 years in good health and CMV-seropositive.

Comment on this clone: Different DNA sequences within this sample yield the same CDR3. The CDR3 DNA sequence: TGCGCCAGCAGCTTGGGACAGCAAGAGACCCAGTACTTC. Translating it yields CASSLGQQETQYF. The chain carries TRBV5-1 and TRBJ2-5, with D maybe TRBD1 (5 bases). V was shortened by 0 bases and J by 2 bases, with 5 bases between the two germline ends. Germline CDR1 is SGHRS and CDR2 is YFSETQ. The CDR3 spans 13 residues. The complete variable domain, with remaining parts taken from reference TRBV5-1 and TRBJ2-5, reads KAGVTQTPRYLIKTRGQQVTLSCSPISGHRSVSWYQQTPGQGLQFLFEYFSETQRNKGNFPGRFSGRQFSNSRSEMNVSTLELGDSALYLCASSLGQQETQYFGPGTRLLVL.

The chain has TRBV7-7 and TRBJ2-2, with 10 bases matching TRBD1. The CDR3 length is 15 residues. Germline assignment: CDR1 SSHAT and CDR2 FNYEAQ (reference sequence). V lost 3 bases to trimming and J lost 4 bases; unmatched junction nucleotides: 2. Here the CDR3 DNA reads TGTGCCAGCAGCTTGGGACAGGGGAGCACCGGGGAGCTGTTTTTT. It is translated as CASSLGQGSTGELFF.

The chain has TRBV5-6 and TRBJ2-5; TRBD2 matches 9 bases. Germline assignment: CDR1 SGHDT and CDR2 YYEEEE. The V gene end was trimmed by 1 base and the J gene end by 6 bases; junction bases not matched to a gene: 7. This CDR3 has 15 residues. As DNA, the CDR3 is TGTGCCAGCAGCTTGTGGGGAGCGGGGGGAAAGACCCAGTACTTC. As protein: CASSLWGAGGKTQYF.

This rearrangement joins TRBV7-9 to TRBJ1-1; D unresolved. Trimming left V 2 bases short and J 4 bases short, with 11 bases between. Germline CDR1 reads SEHNR; CDR2 reads FQNEAQ (reference sequence). The CDR3 consists of 14 residues. The CDR3 DNA reads as TGTGCCAGCAGCTTACCAGGACTGACCACTGAAGCTTTCTTT. This sequence encodes CASSLPGLTTEAFF.

The chain joins TRBV25-1 to TRBJ2-1, with D uncertain. The V and J ends lost 2 bases and 7 bases respectively, with 21 bases between them. The germline CDR1 and CDR2 sequences are MGHDK and SYGVNS. This CDR3 is 17 amino acids long. CDR3 in DNA: TGTGCCAGCAGTGAACTGCTTTCCCGAAGAGATGTAAATGAGCAGTTCTTC. Translated, it gives CASSELLSRRDVNEQFF.

The V and J genes are TRBV13 and TRBJ2-7; D gene uncertain. In germline, CDR1 is PRHDT, CDR2 FYEKMQ (reference sequence). V was cut by 5 bases and J by 4 bases, with 15 bases left in between. CDR3 length: 14 residues. The CDR3 reads CASSARRLGYEQYV. CDR3 DNA sequence: TGTGCCAGCAGCGCCCGGAGACTGGGTTACGAGCAGTACGTC.

This clone was observed a single time. The chain links TRBV19 to TRBJ2-7; 10 bases fit TRBD2. Germline trimming cut 1 base from V and 3 bases from J; bases unmatched to any gene: 3. The CDR3 length is 15 residues. In germline, CDR1 is LNHDA, CDR2 SQIVND (reference sequence). DNA of the CDR3: TGTGCCAGTAGTATAGTGGCTAGCGGGAGCTACGAGCAGTACTTC. Residues: CASSIVASGSYEQYF.

As for this clone: Other DNA sequences of this sample code for an identical CDR3. DNA of the CDR3: TGCGCCAGCAGCTTGGGCGGGAGCAATCAGCCCCAGCATTTT. Translating gives CASSLGGSNQPQHF. This chain joins TRBV5-1 and TRBJ1-5; no clear D. With 0 bases removed from V and 1 base from J, the gap between germline ends came to 5 bases. Per germline, CDR1 SGHRS and CDR2 YFSETQ. The length of the CDR3 is 14 residues.

This clone has just one count. This chain connects TRBV2 to TRBJ1-2, with a possible D match to TRBD1 (5 bases). This CDR3 is 15 amino acids long. Germline assignment: CDR1 SNHLY and CDR2 FYNNEI. The V gene lost 11 bases and the J gene lost 4 bases, with 23 bases spanning the gap. CDR3 in DNA: TGTGCCGACTATGGAGGGGCACCCCAATTCTATGGCTACACCTTC. Its protein product is CADYGGAPQFYGYTF.

This rearrangement joins TRBV9 to TRBJ1-3, with a tentative D call TRBD1 (6 bases). V shed 2 bases and J shed 3 bases, with 18 bases lying between them. Germline CDR1 and CDR2: SGDLS and YYNGEE. The CDR3 has 17 residues. The CDR3 spells CASSVSPGTSNGNTIYF. Written as DNA, the CDR3 is TGTGCCAGCAGCGTTTCCCCCGGGACAAGCAATGGAAACACCATATATTTT.

J is TRBJ2-1 and V is TRBV19; tentative D call: TRBD2 (6 bases). V was cut by 5 bases and J by 6 bases, with 11 bases left in between. The CDR3 contains 13 residues. CDR1 is LNHDA, CDR2 SQIVND, per germline (reference sequence). In DNA form, the CDR3 reads TGTGCCAGTAGTGGGTATAGCGGCAATGAGCAGTTCTTC. It encodes CASSGYSGNEQFF.

Points on this clone: Relative to the germline gene, one junction end is altered; a read error may explain this. This sequence joins TRBV25-1 and TRBJ1-2; possible D gene TRBD1, 6 bases. The CDR3 sequence is 13 residues long. CDR1 is MGHDK and CDR2 is SYGVNS in the germline V gene. CDR3 sequence: CASSPDRDYGYPF. The CDR3 DNA sequence: TGTGCCAGCAGTCCGGACAGAGACTATGGCTACCCCTTC.

This clone was seen just once. In DNA form, the CDR3 reads TGTGCCTGGCAACGACGGACAGGGGGCCGTGGCTACACCTTC. Translating it yields CAWQRRTGGRGYTF. J is TRBJ1-2 and V is TRBV30; TRBD1 agrees at 11 bases. V was pared by 5 bases and J by 7 bases, with 9 bases of the junction left unmatched. CDR1 GTSNPN and CDR2 SVGIG come from the germline V gene (reference sequence). This CDR3 contains 14 residues.

The genes are TRBV5-4 and TRBJ1-1, with 10 bases aligning to TRBD1. Per the germline V gene, CDR1 is SGHNT and CDR2 is YYREEE (reference sequence). V was pared by 4 bases and J by 0 bases, with 9 bases of the junction left unmatched. The CDR3 length is 17 residues. CDR3 DNA sequence: TGTGCCAGCAGCCCCCGCGGGGACAGGGGTTTGAACACTGAAGCTTTCTTT. This codes for CASSPRGDRGLNTEAFF.

The chain employs TRBV2 and TRBJ1-2; tentatively, D is TRBD1 (5 bases). Germline CDR1 SNHLY, CDR2 FYNNEI. Trimming took 1 base from V and 0 from J, leaving 9 bases between them. The CDR3 has 15 residues. The CDR3 reads CASSEVGGPNYGYTF. The CDR3 DNA reads TGTGCCAGCAGTGAAGTCGGGGGTCCTAACTATGGCTACACCTTC. The full variable domain, rest sourced from reference TRBV2 and TRBJ1-2, is EPEVTQTPSHQVTQMGQEVILRCVPISNHLYFYWYRQILGQKVEFLVSFYNNEISEKSEIFDDQFSVERPDGSNFTLKIRSTKLEDSAMYFCASSEVGGPNYGYTFGSGTRLTVV.

The J gene is TRBJ2-3, the V gene TRBV10-3; D not resolved. Germline CDR1 and CDR2: ENHRY and SYGVKD. Trimming shortened V by 6 bases and J by 2 bases, and 6 bases separated the two germline ends. This CDR3 contains 12 residues. The CDR3 loop reads CAISPNTDTQYF. DNA for the CDR3: TGTGCCATCAGCCCAAACACAGATACGCAGTATTTT.

The genes are TRBV29-1 and TRBJ2-1, with 13 bases fitting TRBD2. V lost 7 bases and J lost 7; bases outside the gene matches: 10. The germline gives CDR1 SQVTM, CDR2 ANQGSEA. This CDR3 contains 15 residues. The CDR3 region is CSARGGLAGLNEQFF. CDR3 DNA sequence: TGCAGCGCAAGAGGGGGACTAGCGGGACTGAATGAGCAGTTCTTC.

This chain joins TRBV27 and TRBJ2-7, with D tentatively TRBD2 (6 bases). Germline lookup yields CDR1 MNHEY and CDR2 SMNVEV (reference sequence). CDR3 size: 18 residues. The V and J ends lost 1 base and 2 bases respectively, with 21 bases between them. The CDR3 region is CASSLYSMGGNVAYEQYF. The CDR3 DNA reads TGTGCCAGCAGTTTATACTCGATGGGCGGGAATGTGGCCTACGAGCAGTACTTC.

The genes are TRBV29-1 and TRBJ2-1; TRBD2 might be the D (6 bases). CDR3 length: 16 residues. Between the trimmed V and J ends, which lost 1 base and 7 bases, there was a span of 20 bases. CDR1 is SQVTM, CDR2 ANQGSEA, per germline. The CDR3 coding sequence is TGCAGCGTTGAAGGGGACTCCTGGGGTAGATCTAATGAGCAGTTCTTC. This codes for CSVEGDSWGRSNEQFF.

V is TRBV15 and J is TRBJ1-4; TRBD1 might be the D (5 bases). Trimming took 6 bases from V and 8 from J, leaving 10 bases between them. The CDR3 is 12 residues long. Per germline, CDR1 LNHNV and CDR2 YYDKDF (reference sequence). CDR3: CATRGAGEKLFF. The CDR3 DNA sequence: TGTGCCACCAGAGGGGCGGGGGAAAAACTGTTTTTT.

The V and J genes are TRBV29-1 and TRBJ1-2, with TRBD1 matching over 12 bases. This CDR3 has 15 residues. With V trimmed by 3 bases and J by 6 bases, 8 bases remained unmatched. CDR1 is SQVTM and CDR2 is ANQGSEA in the germline V gene. The CDR3, as DNA: TGCAGCGTTGATGCGGGACAGGGGGCTACGAATGGCTACACCTTC. Amino acid sequence: CSVDAGQGATNGYTF.

CDR3 bases: TGTGCCAGCAGCCCCTGGACAGGGGTAGCCAAAAACATTCAGTACTTC. Its protein is CASSPWTGVAKNIQYF. This chain joins TRBV7-6 and TRBJ2-4; 9 positions match TRBD1. Germline V gene data show CDR1 as SGHVS and CDR2 as FNYEAQ. V trimming: 5 bases; J trimming: 0 bases; junction bases outside the gene matches: 5. This CDR3 spans 16 amino acids.

The chain carries TRBV18 and TRBJ1-1; the match to TRBD1 covers 10 bases. The CDR3 has 15 residues. Germline V gene lookup returns CDR1 KGHSH and CDR2 LQKENI. Trimming took 3 bases from V and 7 from J; bases not matched to a gene: 8. The CDR3 loop reads CASSPLDRGQLEAFF. CDR3 bases: TGTGCCAGCTCACCGTTAGACAGGGGGCAACTTGAAGCTTTCTTT.

The count of this clone is one. This chain joins TRBV2 and TRBJ2-1; 9 bases line up with TRBD2. This CDR3 contains 14 residues. Germline V CDR1 and CDR2: SNHLY, FYNNEI. Unmatched junction bases numbered 0, after V lost 1 base and J lost 5 bases. The CDR3 nucleotides are TGTGCCAGCAGTGAAGGACTAGCGGACAATGAGCAGTTCTTC. This codes for CASSEGLADNEQFF.

V is TRBV18 and J is TRBJ2-4; the match to TRBD1 covers 7 bases. The J segment lost 8 bases and the V segment lost 5 bases, leaving 9 bases of the junction unmatched. Germline-derived CDR1 and CDR2 are KGHSH and LQKENI. The CDR3 runs to 14 residues. In DNA, the CDR3 is TGTGCCAGCTCAGACGACAGGGACGGGGACATTCAGTACTTC. Translating gives CASSDDRDGDIQYF.

The V and J genes are TRBV27 and TRBJ2-7; the D gene is possibly TRBD2 (6 bases). Germline CDR1 reads MNHEY; CDR2 reads SMNVEV (reference sequence). The CDR3 length is 14 residues. The germline V and J ends were trimmed by 6 bases and 3 bases, with 15 bases remaining between them. In DNA, the CDR3 is TGTGCCAGCAGCCCACGGGGACTTATCTACGAGCAGTACGTC. Protein product: CASSPRGLIYEQYV.

The rearrangement uses TRBV27 and TRBJ2-7; D perhaps matches TRBD2 (6 bases). This CDR3 region has 15 residues. The ends were cut back, 2 bases at V and 2 bases at J, with 13 bases in the middle. Germline V gene sequence: CDR1 MNHEY, CDR2 SMNVEV (reference sequence). DNA of the CDR3: TGTGCCAGCAGTTTAGGGGGTAGCGGTACCTACGAGCAGTACTTC. Its translation is CASSLGGSGTYEQYF.

J is TRBJ2-1 and V is TRBV6-1, with 7 bases that match TRBD2. V gave up 4 bases and J gave up 4 bases; unmatched junction bases: 10. The CDR3 is 16 amino acids. Germline loops: CDR1 MNHNS, CDR2 SASEGT. DNA of the CDR3: TGTGCCAGCAGTGGACCCCTAGCGGTGAGATACAATGAGCAGTTCTTC. It yields the protein CASSGPLAVRYNEQFF.

The rearrangement uses TRBV4-1 and TRBJ1-1; D call uncertain. Germline V gene lookup returns CDR1 MGHRA and CDR2 YSYEKL. V lost 0 bases and J 3 bases, leaving 11 bases between the germline ends. The CDR3 consists of 15 residues. The CDR3 protein is CASSQDPGGYTEAFF. In DNA form, the CDR3 reads TGCGCCAGCAGCCAAGATCCTGGCGGGTACACTGAAGCTTTCTTT.